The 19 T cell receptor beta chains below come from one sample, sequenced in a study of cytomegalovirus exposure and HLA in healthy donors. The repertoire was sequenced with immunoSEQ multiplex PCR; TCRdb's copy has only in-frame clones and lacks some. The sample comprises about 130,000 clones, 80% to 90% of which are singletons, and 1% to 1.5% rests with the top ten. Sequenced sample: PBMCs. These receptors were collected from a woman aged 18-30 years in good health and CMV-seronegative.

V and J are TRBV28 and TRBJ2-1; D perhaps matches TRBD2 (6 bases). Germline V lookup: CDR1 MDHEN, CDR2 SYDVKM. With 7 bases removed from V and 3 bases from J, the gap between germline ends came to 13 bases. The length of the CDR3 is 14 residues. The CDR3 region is CASKTWDFYNEQFF. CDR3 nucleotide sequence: TGTGCCAGCAAGACTTGGGACTTCTACAATGAGCAGTTCTTC.

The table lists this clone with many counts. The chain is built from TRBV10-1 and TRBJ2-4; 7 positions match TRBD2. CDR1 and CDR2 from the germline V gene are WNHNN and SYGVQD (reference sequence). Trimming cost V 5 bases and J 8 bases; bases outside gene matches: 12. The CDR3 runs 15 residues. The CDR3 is CASSLGTGGRDIQYF. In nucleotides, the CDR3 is TGCGCCAGCAGTCTTGGGACGGGAGGAAGGGACATTCAGTACTTC.

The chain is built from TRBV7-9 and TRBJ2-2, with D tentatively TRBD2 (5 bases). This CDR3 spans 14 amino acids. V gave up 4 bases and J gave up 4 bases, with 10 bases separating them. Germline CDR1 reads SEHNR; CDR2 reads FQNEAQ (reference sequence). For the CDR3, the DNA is TGTGCCAGCAGCTCGGGGTCCTTCACCGGGGAGCTGTTTTTT. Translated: CASSSGSFTGELFF.

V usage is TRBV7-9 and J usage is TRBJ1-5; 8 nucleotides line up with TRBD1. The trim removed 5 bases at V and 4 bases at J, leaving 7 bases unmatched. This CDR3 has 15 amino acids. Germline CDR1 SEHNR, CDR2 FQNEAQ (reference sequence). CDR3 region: CASSTGTGRNQPQHF. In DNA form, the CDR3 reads TGTGCCAGCAGCACAGGGACAGGCCGAAATCAGCCCCAGCATTTT. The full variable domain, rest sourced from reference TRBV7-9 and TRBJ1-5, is DTGVSQNPRHKITKRGQNVTFRCDPISEHNRLYWYRQTLGQGPEFLTYFQNEAQLEKSRLLSDRFSAERPKGSFSTLEIQRTEQGDSAMYLCASSTGTGRNQPQHFGDGTRLSIL.

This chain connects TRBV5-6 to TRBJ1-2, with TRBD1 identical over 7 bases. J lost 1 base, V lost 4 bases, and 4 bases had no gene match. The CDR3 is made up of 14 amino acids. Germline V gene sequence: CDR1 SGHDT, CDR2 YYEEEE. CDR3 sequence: CASSRQGLNYGYTF. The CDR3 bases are TGTGCCAGCAGCCGACAGGGCCTTAACTATGGCTACACCTTC. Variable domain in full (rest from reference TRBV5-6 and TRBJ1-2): DAGVTQSPTHLIKTRGQQVTLRCSPKSGHDTVSWYQQALGQGPQFIFQYYEEEERQRGNFPDRFSGHQFPNYSSELNVNALLLGDSALYLCASSRQGLNYGYTFGSGTRLTVV.

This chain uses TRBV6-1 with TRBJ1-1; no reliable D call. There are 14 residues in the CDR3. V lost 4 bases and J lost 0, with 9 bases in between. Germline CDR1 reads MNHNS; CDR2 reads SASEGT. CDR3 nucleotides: TGTGCCAGCAGTGCCTTTCGGGTGAACACTGAAGCTTTCTTT. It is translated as CASSAFRVNTEAFF.

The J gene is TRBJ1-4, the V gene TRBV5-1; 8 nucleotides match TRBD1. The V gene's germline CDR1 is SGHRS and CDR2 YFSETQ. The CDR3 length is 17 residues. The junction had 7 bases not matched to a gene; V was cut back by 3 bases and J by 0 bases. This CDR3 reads CASSSRGLGPTNEKLFF. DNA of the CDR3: TGCGCCAGCAGCTCCAGGGGGCTGGGACCAACTAATGAAAAACTGTTTTTT.

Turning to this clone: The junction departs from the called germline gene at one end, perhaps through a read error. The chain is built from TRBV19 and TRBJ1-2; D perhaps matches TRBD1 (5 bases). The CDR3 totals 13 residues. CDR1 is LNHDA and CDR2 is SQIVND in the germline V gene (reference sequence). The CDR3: CASSIWGDYSYTF. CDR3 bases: TGTGCCAGTAGTATCTGGGGGGACTATAGCTACACCTTC.

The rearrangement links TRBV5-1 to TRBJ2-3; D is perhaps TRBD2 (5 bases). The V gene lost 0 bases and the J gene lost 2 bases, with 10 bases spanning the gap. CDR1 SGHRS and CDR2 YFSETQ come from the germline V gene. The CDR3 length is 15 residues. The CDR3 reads CASSLGSRATDTQYF. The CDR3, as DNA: TGCGCCAGCAGCTTGGGCTCGCGGGCCACAGATACGCAGTATTTT. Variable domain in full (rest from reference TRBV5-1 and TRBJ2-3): KAGVTQTPRYLIKTRGQQVTLSCSPISGHRSVSWYQQTPGQGLQFLFEYFSETQRNKGNFPGRFSGRQFSNSRSEMNVSTLELGDSALYLCASSLGSRATDTQYFGPGTRLTVL.

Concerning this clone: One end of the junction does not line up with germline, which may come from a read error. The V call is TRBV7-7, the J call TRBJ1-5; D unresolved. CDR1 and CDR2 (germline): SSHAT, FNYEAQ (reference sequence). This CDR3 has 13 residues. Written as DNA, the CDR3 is TGTGCTAGCAGCTCACAACCTGGTCAGCCCCAGCATTTT. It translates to CASSSQPGQPQHF. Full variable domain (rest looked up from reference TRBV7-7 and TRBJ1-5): GAGVSQSPRYKVTKRGQDVTLRCDPISSHATLYWYQQALGQGPEFLTYFNYEAQPDKSGLPSDRFSAERPEGSISTLTIQRTEQRDSAMYRCASSSQPGQPQHFGDGTRLSIL.

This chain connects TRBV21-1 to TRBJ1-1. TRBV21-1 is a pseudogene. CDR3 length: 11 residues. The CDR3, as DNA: TGTGCCAGCAGGACGGGTGCTGAAGCTTTCTTT. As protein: CASRTGAEAFF.

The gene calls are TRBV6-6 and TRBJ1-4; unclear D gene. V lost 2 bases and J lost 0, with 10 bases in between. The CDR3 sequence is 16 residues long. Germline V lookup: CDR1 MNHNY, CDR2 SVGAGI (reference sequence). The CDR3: CASSYGRTTTNEKLFF. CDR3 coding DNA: TGTGCCAGCAGTTACGGCAGGACTACAACTAATGAAAAACTGTTTTTT.

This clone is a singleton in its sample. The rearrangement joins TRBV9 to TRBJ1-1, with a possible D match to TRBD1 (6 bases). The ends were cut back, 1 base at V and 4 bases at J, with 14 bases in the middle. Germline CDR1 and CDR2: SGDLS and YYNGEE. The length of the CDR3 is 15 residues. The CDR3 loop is CASSVFRGGSTEAFF. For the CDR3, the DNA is TGTGCCAGCAGCGTATTTAGGGGGGGAAGCACTGAAGCTTTCTTT.

The CDR3 DNA reads TGTGCCAGCAGCTCCCGGACAGGCTATTCACCCCTCCACTTT. Its translation is CASSSRTGYSPLHF. V is TRBV5-4 and J is TRBJ1-6; 7 bases align to TRBD1. Trimming removed 3 bases from V and 8 bases from J; junction bases left unmatched: 5. Germline V gene sequence: CDR1 SGHNT, CDR2 YYREEE (reference sequence). CDR3 length: 14 residues.

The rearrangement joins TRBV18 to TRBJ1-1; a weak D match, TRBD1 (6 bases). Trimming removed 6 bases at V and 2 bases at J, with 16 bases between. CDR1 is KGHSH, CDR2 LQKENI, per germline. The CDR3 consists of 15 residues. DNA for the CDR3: TGTGCCAGCTCCCCCTCACGGACAGTAAACACTGAAGCTTTCTTT. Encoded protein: CASSPSRTVNTEAFF. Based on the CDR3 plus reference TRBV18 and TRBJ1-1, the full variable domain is NAGVMQNPRHLVRRRGQEARLRCSPMKGHSHVYWYRQLPEEGLKFMVYLQKENIIDESGMPKERFSAEFPKEGPSILRIQQVVRGDSAAYFCASSPSRTVNTEAFFGQGTRLTVV.

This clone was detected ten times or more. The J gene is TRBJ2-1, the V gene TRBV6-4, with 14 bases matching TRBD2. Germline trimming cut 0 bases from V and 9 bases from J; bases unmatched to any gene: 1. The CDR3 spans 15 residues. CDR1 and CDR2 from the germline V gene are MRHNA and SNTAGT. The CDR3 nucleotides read TGTGCCAGCAGTGACTCGACTAGCGGGGGGGCTGAGCAGTTCTTC. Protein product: CASSDSTSGGAEQFF.

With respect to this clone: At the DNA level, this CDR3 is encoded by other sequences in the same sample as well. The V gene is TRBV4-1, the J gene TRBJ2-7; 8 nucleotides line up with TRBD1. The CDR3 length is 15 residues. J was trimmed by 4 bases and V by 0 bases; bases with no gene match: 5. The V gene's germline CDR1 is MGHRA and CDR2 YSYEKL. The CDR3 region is CASSQERTGTYEQYF. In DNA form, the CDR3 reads TGCGCCAGCAGCCAAGAACGGACAGGGACTTACGAGCAGTACTTC.

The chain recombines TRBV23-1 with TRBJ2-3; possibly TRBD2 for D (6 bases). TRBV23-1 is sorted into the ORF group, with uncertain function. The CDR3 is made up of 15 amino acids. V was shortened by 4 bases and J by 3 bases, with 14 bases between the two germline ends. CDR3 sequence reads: CASSRRWGDTDTQYF. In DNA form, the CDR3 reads TGCGCCAGCAGTCGCCGGTGGGGGGATACAGATACGCAGTATTTT.

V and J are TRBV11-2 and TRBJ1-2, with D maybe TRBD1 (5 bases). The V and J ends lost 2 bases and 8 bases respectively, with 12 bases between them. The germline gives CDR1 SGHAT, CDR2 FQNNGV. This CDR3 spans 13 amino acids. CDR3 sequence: CASSLNQGYGYTF. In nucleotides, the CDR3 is TGTGCCAGCAGCTTAAACCAGGGTTACGGCTACACCTTC.